The 16 T cell receptor beta chains in this list originate from one sample, sequenced in a study of graft-versus-host responses after intestinal transplantation. Produced via immunoSEQ multiplex PCR; TCRdb's table is partial and in-frame only. Among about 120,000 clones listed, about 95% were seen once. Their antigens are not known. The specimen comprised unstimulated CD8+ T cells sorted from spleen or lymph node cells, sampled before intestinal transplant. The source of these receptors is a human donor who received an intestinal transplant.

As DNA, the CDR3 is TGTGCCAGCAGTGATTCCCGCAGCCCGGGACAAGTCTATGGCTACACCTTC. Translated: CASSDSRSPGQVYGYTF. The genes are TRBV9 and TRBJ1-2; weak D call: TRBD1 (6 bases). Germline V gene data show CDR1 as SGDLS and CDR2 as YYNGEE. The V and J ends lost 5 bases and 4 bases respectively, with 24 bases between them. The CDR3 consists of 17 residues.

The chain joins TRBV6-5 to TRBJ2-7; 8 bases fit TRBD2. The CDR3 totals 14 residues. The V segment lost 6 bases and the J segment 3 bases; nucleotides outside the gene matches: 7. Germline V gene sequence: CDR1 MNHEY, CDR2 SVGAGI. The CDR3 region is CASSPGLALYEQYF. CDR3 sequence (DNA): TGTGCCAGCAGCCCAGGACTAGCCCTCTACGAGCAGTACTTC.

V gene TRBV27 combines with J gene TRBJ2-1; D unresolved. Germline values: CDR1 MNHEY, CDR2 SMNVEV (reference sequence). The CDR3 loop spans 15 amino acids. V gave up 8 bases and J gave up 3 bases, with 17 bases separating them. Written as DNA, the CDR3 is TGTGCCAGCCCTATTTTCGACCTCTACTACAATGAGCAGTTCTTC. It encodes CASPIFDLYYNEQFF.

The V and J genes are TRBV6-5 and TRBJ1-5; tentative D call: TRBD1 (6 bases). The CDR3 spans 14 residues. Trimming cost V 6 bases and J 3 bases, with 12 bases left between them. Looked up from germline, CDR1 is MNHEY and CDR2 is SVGAGI. The CDR3 protein is CASSRGQFNQPQHF. The CDR3 bases are TGTGCCAGCAGCCGAGGACAGTTCAATCAGCCCCAGCATTTT.

CDR3 bases: TGTGCCAGCAGCACCAATCTTGGACTAGCGGGAGGGTCCCAAGAGACCCAGTACTTC. As protein: CASSTNLGLAGGSQETQYF. The chain joins TRBV27 to TRBJ2-5; 15 bases are a match to TRBD2. The CDR3 length is 19 residues. CDR1 and CDR2 (germline): MNHEY, SMNVEV (reference sequence). Germline trimming cut 6 bases from V and 1 base from J; bases unmatched to any gene: 12.

The CDR3 reads CASSLGAGGNEQFF. CDR3 bases: TGTGCCAGCAGTTTAGGAGCAGGGGGCAATGAGCAGTTCTTC. The chain uses TRBV28 and TRBJ2-1; 7 nucleotides line up with TRBD1. Germline assignment: CDR1 MDHEN and CDR2 SYDVKM. J was trimmed by 6 bases and V by 2 bases; bases with no gene match: 4. This CDR3 is built from 14 residues.

The CDR3 DNA reads as TGCGCCAGCAGCCAAGGGCCCAATAATTCACCCCTCCACTTT. Protein: CASSQGPNNSPLHF. V is TRBV4-1 and J is TRBJ1-6, with unresolved D. The length of the CDR3 is 14 residues. CDR1 and CDR2 (germline): MGHRA, YSYEKL. The V end was cut by 1 base, the J end by 5 bases, with 6 bases between.

This chain joins TRBV6-5 and TRBJ1-1; 7 nucleotides align to TRBD1. Germline V gene sequence: CDR1 MNHEY, CDR2 SVGAGI. CDR3 length: 13 residues. V dropped 5 bases and J dropped 7; count of bases not matched to a gene: 7. CDR3 coding DNA: TGTGCCAGCAGTCACAGGGGAGGAGGTGAAGCTTTCTTT. It translates to CASSHRGGGEAFF.

V usage is TRBV4-1 and J usage is TRBJ2-7; 10 bases line up with TRBD2. Germline CDR1 reads MGHRA; CDR2 reads YSYEKL. V was pared by 1 base and J by 0 bases, with 6 bases of the junction left unmatched. The CDR3 is 17 amino acids. The CDR3 reads CASSQGPGLAASYEQYF. CDR3 DNA sequence: TGCGCCAGCAGCCAAGGCCCAGGACTAGCGGCCTCCTACGAGCAGTACTTC.

V usage is TRBV6-5 and J usage is TRBJ1-4; 7 nucleotides match TRBD1. The CDR3 covers 16 residues. V dropped 0 bases and J dropped 6; count of bases not matched to a gene: 7. CDR1 MNHEY and CDR2 SVGAGI come from the germline V gene. The CDR3 is CASSYSIDRVDEKLFF. The DNA for the CDR3 is TGTGCCAGCAGTTACTCAATCGACAGGGTCGATGAAAAACTGTTTTTT.

The chain uses TRBV7-9 and TRBJ1-4; tentatively, D is TRBD1 (6 bases). In germline, CDR1 is SEHNR, CDR2 FQNEAQ (reference sequence). Trimming pared 5 bases from V and 8 bases from J, leaving 15 bases between. The CDR3 has 14 residues. The CDR3 region is CASSGEGGGEKLFF. The CDR3 nucleotides read TGTGCCAGCAGCGGGGAGGGGGGCGGGGAAAAACTGTTTTTT.

The chain carries TRBV6-5 and TRBJ1-2; tentatively, D is TRBD1 (6 bases). Per the germline V gene, CDR1 is MNHEY and CDR2 is SVGAGI. The CDR3 runs to 15 residues. The V gene lost 5 bases and the J gene lost 0 bases, with 13 bases spanning the gap. CDR3 sequence: CASSRDRPSNYGYTF. CDR3 sequence (DNA): TGTGCCAGCAGTCGAGACAGGCCCTCTAACTATGGCTACACCTTC.

The chain is built from TRBV28 and TRBJ2-5; 7 bases map to TRBD1. TRBJ2-7 matches the DNA end more closely, so the J call is doubtful. CDR1 is MDHEN, CDR2 SYDVKM, per germline. CDR3 size: 14 residues. The CDR3 DNA reads as TGTGCCAGCAGTTATAACAGGGGCGGGTACGAGCAGTACTTC. Protein sequence: CASSYNRGGYEQYF.

V gene TRBV23-1 combines with J gene TRBJ1-5; D gene unclear. TRBV23-1 is assigned to the ORF class and has an uncertain function. The ends were cut back, 6 bases at V and 0 bases at J, with 15 bases in the middle. The CDR3 is 16 residues long. The CDR3 is CASSGAGRYSNQPQHF. The CDR3, as DNA: TGCGCCAGCAGCGGCGCAGGCAGATATAGCAATCAGCCCCAGCATTTT.

The chain links TRBV5-4 to TRBJ2-5, with D possibly being TRBD2 (5 bases). Germline-derived CDR1 and CDR2 are SGHNT and YYREEE (reference sequence). The germline V and J ends were trimmed by 0 bases and 4 bases, with 16 bases remaining between them. The CDR3 runs to 16 residues. The CDR3 is CASSLGDSLAPETQYF. DNA for the CDR3: TGTGCCAGCAGCTTGGGAGACTCCCTAGCACCAGAGACCCAGTACTTC.

This clone is a singleton in its sample. The genes are TRBV15 and TRBJ2-3; TRBD2 matches at 7 bases. V lost 5 bases, J lost 0 bases, and 8 bases stayed unmatched. The V gene's germline CDR1 is LNHNV and CDR2 YYDKDF (reference sequence). CDR3 size: 16 residues. The CDR3 bases are TGTGCCACCAGCGGGCTAGCGGCTTCTAGCACAGATACGCAGTATTTT. It yields the protein CATSGLAASSTDTQYF.